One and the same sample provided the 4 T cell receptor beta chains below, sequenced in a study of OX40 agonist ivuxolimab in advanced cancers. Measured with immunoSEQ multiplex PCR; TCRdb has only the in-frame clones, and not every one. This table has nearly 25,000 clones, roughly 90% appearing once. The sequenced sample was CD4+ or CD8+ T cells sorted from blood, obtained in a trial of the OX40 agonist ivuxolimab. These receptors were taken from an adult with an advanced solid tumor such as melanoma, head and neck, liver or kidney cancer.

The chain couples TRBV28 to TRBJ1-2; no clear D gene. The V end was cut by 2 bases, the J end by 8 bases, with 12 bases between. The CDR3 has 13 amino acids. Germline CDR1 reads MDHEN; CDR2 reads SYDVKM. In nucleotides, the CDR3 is TGTGCCAGCAGTTTAGAGCCCATCGGGGGCTACACCTTC. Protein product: CASSLEPIGGYTF.

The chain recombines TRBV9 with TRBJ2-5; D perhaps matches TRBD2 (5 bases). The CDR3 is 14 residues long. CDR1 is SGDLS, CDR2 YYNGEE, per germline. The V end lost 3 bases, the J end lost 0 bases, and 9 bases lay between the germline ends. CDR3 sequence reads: CASSAGENQETQYF. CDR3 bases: TGTGCCAGCAGCGCCGGGGAGAACCAAGAGACCCAGTACTTC.

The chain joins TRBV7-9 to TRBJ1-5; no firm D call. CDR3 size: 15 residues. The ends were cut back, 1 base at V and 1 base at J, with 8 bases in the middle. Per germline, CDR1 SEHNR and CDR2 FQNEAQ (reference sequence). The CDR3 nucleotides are TGTGCCAGCAGCTTAGGAACAGTGAGCAATCAGCCCCAGCATTTT. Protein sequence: CASSLGTVSNQPQHF.

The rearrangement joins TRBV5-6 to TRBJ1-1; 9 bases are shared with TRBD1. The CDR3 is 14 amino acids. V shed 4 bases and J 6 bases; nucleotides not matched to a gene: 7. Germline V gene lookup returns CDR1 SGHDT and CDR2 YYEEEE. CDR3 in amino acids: CASSAGQGTAEAFF. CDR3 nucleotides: TGTGCCAGCAGCGCGGGACAGGGTACGGCTGAAGCTTTCTTT.